The T cell receptor (beta chain) described here comes from a study of beta chain features in type 1 diabetes. Whole-study results and caveats: The naive, central memory and Treg TCRB repertoires of patients appeared to be more similar to one another than those of healthy donors. Type 1 diabetes patients had TCRB CDR3s that were shorter (moderately but significantly so) in all four CD4+ subsets.

Trimming removed 7 bases at V and 0 bases at J, with 16 bases between. CDR1 and CDR2 from the germline V gene are LNHDA and SQIVND (reference sequence). CDR3 length: 16 residues. In this sample, this clone turned up a few times. Its antigen is as yet unknown. Via the markers CD45RO/CCR7/CD25/CD127/CD95/CD27, stem cell-like memory, regulatory, central memory and naive CD4+ cells were sorted. Expressed TCRB transcripts were sequenced because the isolated RNA had all been reverse transcribed beforehand. Sequencing used immunoSEQ multiplex PCR; TCRdb keeps in-frame clones, though not all of them. The sample records over 700,000 clones, around a sixth being singletons.

This receptor was obtained from a young woman in good health. The specimen was naive CD4+ T cells from blood. The chain uses TRBV19 and TRBJ1-5; D remains unclear. This CDR3 reads CASMSIVGDSNQPQHF. For the CDR3, the DNA is TGTGCCAGTATGTCGATCGTTGGGGATAGCAATCAGCCCCAGCATTTT.